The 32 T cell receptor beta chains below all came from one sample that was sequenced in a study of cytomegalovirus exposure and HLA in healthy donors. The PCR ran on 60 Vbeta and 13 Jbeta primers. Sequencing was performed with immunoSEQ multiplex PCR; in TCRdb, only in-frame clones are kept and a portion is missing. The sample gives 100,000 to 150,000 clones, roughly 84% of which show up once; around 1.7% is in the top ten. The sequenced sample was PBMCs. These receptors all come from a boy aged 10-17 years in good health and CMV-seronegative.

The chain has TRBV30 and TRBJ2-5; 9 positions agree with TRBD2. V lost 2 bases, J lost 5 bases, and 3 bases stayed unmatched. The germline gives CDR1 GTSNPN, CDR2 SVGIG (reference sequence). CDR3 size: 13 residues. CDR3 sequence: CAWSRTSAETQYF. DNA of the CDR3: TGTGCCTGGAGTAGGACTAGCGCGGAGACCCAGTACTTC. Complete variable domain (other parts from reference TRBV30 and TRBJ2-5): SQTIHQWPATLVQPVGSPLSLECTVEGTSNPNLYWYRQAAGRGLQLLFYSVGIGQISSEVPQNLSASRPQDRQFILSSKKLLLSDSGFYLCAWSRTSAETQYFGPGTRLLVL.

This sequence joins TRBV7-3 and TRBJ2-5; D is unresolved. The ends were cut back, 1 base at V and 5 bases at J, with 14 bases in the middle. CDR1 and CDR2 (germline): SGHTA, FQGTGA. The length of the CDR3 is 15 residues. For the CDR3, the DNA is TGTGCCAGCAGCTTAAGAGCGTCGGCTGTGGAGACCCAGTACTTC. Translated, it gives CASSLRASAVETQYF.

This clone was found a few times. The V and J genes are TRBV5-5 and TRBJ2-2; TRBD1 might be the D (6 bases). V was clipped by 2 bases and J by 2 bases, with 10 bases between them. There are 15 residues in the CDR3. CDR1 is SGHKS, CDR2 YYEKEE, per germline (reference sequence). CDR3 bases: TGTGCCAGCAGCTTAGGCAGGGGTAACACCGGGGAGCTGTTTTTT. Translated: CASSLGRGNTGELFF.

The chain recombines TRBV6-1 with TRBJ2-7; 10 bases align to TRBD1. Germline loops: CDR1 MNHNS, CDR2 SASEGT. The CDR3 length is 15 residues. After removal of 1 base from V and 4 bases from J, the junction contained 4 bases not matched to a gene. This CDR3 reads CASSEETGGSYEQYF. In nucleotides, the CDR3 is TGTGCCAGCAGTGAAGAGACAGGGGGCTCGTACGAGCAGTACTTC.

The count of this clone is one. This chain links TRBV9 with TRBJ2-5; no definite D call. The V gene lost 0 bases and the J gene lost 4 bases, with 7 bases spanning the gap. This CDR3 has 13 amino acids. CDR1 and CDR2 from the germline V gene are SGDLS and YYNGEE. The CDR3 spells CASSVGAGETQYF. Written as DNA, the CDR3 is TGTGCCAGCAGCGTAGGAGCAGGAGAGACCCAGTACTTC.

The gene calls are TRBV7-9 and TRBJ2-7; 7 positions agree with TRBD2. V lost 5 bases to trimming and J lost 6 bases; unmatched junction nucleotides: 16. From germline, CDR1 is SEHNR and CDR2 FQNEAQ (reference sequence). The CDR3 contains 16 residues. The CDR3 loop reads CASSHLADPRRSEQYF. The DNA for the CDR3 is TGTGCCAGCAGCCATCTAGCGGACCCTAGGCGCTCCGAGCAGTACTTC.

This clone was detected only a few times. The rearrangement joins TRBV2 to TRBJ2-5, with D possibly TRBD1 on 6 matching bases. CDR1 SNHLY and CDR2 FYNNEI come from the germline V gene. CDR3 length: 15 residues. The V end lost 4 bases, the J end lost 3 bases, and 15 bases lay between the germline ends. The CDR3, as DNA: TGTGCCAGCAGTGTAAGCAGGGGTGAGGAAGAGACCCAGTACTTC. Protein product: CASSVSRGEEETQYF. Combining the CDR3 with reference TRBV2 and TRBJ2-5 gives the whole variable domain EPEVTQTPSHQVTQMGQEVILRCVPISNHLYFYWYRQILGQKVEFLVSFYNNEISEKSEIFDDQFSVERPDGSNFTLKIRSTKLEDSAMYFCASSVSRGEEETQYFGPGTRLLVL.

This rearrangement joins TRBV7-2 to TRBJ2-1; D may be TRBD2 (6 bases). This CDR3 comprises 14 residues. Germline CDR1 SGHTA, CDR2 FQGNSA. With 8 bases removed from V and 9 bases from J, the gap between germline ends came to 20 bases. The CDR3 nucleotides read TGTGCCAGCGCCCTTAGACTAGTGATCGGTGAGCAGTTCTTC. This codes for CASALRLVIGEQFF.

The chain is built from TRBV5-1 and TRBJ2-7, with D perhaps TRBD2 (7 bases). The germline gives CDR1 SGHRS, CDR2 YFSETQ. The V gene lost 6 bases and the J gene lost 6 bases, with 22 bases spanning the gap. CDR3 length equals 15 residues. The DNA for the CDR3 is TGCGCCAGCACCCCCTTTGGGGGGAGGGGGGTCGAGCAGTACTTC. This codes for CASTPFGGRGVEQYF.

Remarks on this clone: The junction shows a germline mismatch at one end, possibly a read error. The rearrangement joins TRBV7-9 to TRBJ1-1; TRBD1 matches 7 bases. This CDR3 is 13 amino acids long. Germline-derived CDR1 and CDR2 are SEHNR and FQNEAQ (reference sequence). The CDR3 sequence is CSSSPDRDTEAFF. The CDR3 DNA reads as TGTTCCAGCAGTCCAGACAGGGACACTGAAGCTTTCTTT.

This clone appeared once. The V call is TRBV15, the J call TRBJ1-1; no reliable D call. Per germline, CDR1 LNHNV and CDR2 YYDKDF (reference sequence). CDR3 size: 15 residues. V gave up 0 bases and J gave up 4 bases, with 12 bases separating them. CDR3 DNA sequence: TGTGCCACCAGCAGAGATGGGGAGGTAGGCACTGAAGCTTTCTTT. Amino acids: CATSRDGEVGTEAFF.

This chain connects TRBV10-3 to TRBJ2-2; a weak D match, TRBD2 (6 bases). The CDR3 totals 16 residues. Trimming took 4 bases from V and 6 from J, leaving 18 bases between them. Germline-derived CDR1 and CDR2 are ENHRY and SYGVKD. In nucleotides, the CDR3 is TGTGCCATCAGTGTCTCCGGGACTTCAATGTCCGGGGAGCTGTTTTTT. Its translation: CAISVSGTSMSGELFF.

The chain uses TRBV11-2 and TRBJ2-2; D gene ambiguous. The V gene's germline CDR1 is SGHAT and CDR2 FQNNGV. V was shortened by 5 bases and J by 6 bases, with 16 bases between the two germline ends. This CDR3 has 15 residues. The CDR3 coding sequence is TGTGCCAGCAGCCTCCCGACTCTGTTTGCCGGGGAGCTGTTTTTT. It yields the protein CASSLPTLFAGELFF.

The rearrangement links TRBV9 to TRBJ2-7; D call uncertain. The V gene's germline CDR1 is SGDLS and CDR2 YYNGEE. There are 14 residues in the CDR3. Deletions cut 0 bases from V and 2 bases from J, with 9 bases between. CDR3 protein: CASSVGGPAYEQYF. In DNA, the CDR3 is TGTGCCAGCAGCGTAGGCGGTCCGGCCTACGAGCAGTACTTC.

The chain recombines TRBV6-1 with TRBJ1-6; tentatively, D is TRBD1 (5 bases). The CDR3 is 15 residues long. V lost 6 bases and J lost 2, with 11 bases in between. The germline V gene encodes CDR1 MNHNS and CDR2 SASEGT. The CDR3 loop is CASRNPGPYNSPLHF. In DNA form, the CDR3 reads TGTGCCAGCAGGAACCCAGGGCCCTATAATTCACCCCTCCACTTT.

The CDR3 DNA reads TGTGCCAGCAGCTTACAAGGCAGGGAAAACTATGGCTACACCTTC. Its protein product is CASSLQGRENYGYTF. The chain links TRBV7-9 to TRBJ1-2, with D perhaps TRBD1 (5 bases). This CDR3 is 15 amino acids long. V was clipped by 2 bases and J by 2 bases, with 12 bases between them. Germline-derived CDR1 and CDR2 are SEHNR and FQNEAQ (reference sequence). The full variable domain, with the rest looked up from reference TRBV7-9 and TRBJ1-2, is DTGVSQNPRHKITKRGQNVTFRCDPISEHNRLYWYRQTLGQGPEFLTYFQNEAQLEKSRLLSDRFSAERPKGSFSTLEIQRTEQGDSAMYLCASSLQGRENYGYTFGSGTRLTVV.

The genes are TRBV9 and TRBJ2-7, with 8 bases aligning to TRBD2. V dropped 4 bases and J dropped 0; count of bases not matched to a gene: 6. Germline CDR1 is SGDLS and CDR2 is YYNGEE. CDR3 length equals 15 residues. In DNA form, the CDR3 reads TGTGCCAGCAGCCCCCGGACTAGCCGCTCCTACGAGCAGTACTTC. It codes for CASSPRTSRSYEQYF.

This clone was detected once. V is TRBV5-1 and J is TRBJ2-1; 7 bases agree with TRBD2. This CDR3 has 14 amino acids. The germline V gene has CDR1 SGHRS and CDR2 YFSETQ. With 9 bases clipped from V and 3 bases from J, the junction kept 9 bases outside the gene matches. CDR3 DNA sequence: TGCGCCACAAAAGTAGGGACTAACTACAATGAGCAGTTCTTC. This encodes CATKVGTNYNEQFF. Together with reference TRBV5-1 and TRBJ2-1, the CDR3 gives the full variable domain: KAGVTQTPRYLIKTRGQQVTLSCSPISGHRSVSWYQQTPGQGLQFLFEYFSETQRNKGNFPGRFSGRQFSNSRSEMNVSTLELGDSALYLCATKVGTNYNEQFFGPGTRLTVL.

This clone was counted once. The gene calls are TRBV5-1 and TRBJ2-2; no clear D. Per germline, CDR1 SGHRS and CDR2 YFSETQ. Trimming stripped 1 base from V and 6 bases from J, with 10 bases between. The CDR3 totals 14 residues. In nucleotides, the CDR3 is TGCGCCAGCAGCTTGTCCCTTCAGGCCGGGGAGCTGTTTTTT. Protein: CASSLSLQAGELFF.

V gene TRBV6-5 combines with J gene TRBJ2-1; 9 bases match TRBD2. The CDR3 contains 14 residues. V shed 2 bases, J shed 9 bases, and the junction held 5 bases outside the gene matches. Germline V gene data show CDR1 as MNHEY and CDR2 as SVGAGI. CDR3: CASSYGLAMGEQFF. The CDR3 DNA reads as TGTGCCAGCAGTTACGGACTAGCGATGGGTGAGCAGTTCTTC.

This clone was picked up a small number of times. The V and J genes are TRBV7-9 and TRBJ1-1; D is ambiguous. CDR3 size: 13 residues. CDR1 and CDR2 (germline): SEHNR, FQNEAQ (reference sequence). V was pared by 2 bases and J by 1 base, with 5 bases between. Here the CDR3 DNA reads TGTGCCAGCAGCTTATCGGGGAACACTGAAGCTTTCTTT. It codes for CASSLSGNTEAFF. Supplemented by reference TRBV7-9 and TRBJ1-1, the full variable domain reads DTGVSQNPRHKITKRGQNVTFRCDPISEHNRLYWYRQTLGQGPEFLTYFQNEAQLEKSRLLSDRFSAERPKGSFSTLEIQRTEQGDSAMYLCASSLSGNTEAFFGQGTRLTVV.

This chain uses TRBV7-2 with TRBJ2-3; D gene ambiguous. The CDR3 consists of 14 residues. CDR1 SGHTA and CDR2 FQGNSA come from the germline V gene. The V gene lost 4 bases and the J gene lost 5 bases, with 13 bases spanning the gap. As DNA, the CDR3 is TGTGCCAGCAGCTCACTCCCGCCGGGAGATACGCAGTATTTT. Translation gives CASSSLPPGDTQYF.

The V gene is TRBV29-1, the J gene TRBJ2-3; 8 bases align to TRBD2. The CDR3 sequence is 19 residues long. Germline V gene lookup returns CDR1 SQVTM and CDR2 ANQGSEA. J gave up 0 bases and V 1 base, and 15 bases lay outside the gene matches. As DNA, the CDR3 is TGCAGCGTTGAAGTCCGGTCACCTACGAAGCGGGGGAGCACAGATACGCAGTATTTT. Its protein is CSVEVRSPTKRGSTDTQYF.

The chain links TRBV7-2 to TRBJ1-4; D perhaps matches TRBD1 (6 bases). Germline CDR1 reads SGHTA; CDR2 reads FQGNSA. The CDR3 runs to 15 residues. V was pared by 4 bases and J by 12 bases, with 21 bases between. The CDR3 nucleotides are TGTGCCAGCAGCTCAAGGGAAAGGGGGGGATCGGAACTGTTTTTT. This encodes CASSSRERGGSELFF. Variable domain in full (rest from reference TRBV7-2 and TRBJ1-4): GAGVSQSPSNKVTEKGKDVELRCDPISGHTALYWYRQSLGQGLEFLIYFQGNSAPDKSGLPSDRFSAERTGGSVSTLTIQRTQQEDSAVYLCASSSRERGGSELFFGSGTQLSVL.

Written as DNA, the CDR3 is TGTGCCAGCAGTGTGAGTGGGAGCTACAATGAGCAGTTCTTC. Its translation: CASSVSGSYNEQFF. This chain connects TRBV2 to TRBJ2-1, with D possibly being TRBD2 (5 bases). From germline, CDR1 is SNHLY and CDR2 FYNNEI. Deletions cut 4 bases from V and 3 bases from J, with 10 bases between. This CDR3 has 14 residues.

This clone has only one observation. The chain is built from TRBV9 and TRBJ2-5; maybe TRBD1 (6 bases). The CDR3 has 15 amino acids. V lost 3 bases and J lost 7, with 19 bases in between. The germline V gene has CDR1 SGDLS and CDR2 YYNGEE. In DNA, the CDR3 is TGTGCCAGCAGCGCTACCCCAGGGGCGCTCGGGACCCAGTACTTC. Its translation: CASSATPGALGTQYF. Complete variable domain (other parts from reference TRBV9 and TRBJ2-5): DSGVTQTPKHLITATGQRVTLRCSPRSGDLSVYWYQQSLDQGLQFLIQYYNGEERAKGNILERFSAQQFPDLHSELNLSSLELGDSALYFCASSATPGALGTQYFGPGTRLLVL.

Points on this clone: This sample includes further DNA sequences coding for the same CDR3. The CDR3 reads CAWSVRGSNQPQHF. CDR3 DNA sequence: TGTGCCTGGAGTGTACGGGGTAGCAATCAGCCCCAGCATTTT. This chain links TRBV30 with TRBJ1-5; D is ambiguous. V lost 0 bases and J 0 bases, leaving 6 bases between the germline ends. The CDR3 is made up of 14 amino acids. The germline V gene has CDR1 GTSNPN and CDR2 SVGIG (reference sequence).

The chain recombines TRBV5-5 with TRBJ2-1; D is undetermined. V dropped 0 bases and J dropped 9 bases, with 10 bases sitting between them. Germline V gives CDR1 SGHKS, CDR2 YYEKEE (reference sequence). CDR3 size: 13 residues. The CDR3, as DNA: TGTGCCAGCAGCTTGGCGGTGAACGGTGAGCAGTTCTTC. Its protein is CASSLAVNGEQFF.

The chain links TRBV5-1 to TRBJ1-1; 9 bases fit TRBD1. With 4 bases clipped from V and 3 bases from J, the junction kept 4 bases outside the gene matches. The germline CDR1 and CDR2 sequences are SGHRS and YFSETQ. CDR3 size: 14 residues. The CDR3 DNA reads TGCGCCAGCAGCAGGGGACAGGGTGACACTGAAGCTTTCTTT. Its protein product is CASSRGQGDTEAFF.

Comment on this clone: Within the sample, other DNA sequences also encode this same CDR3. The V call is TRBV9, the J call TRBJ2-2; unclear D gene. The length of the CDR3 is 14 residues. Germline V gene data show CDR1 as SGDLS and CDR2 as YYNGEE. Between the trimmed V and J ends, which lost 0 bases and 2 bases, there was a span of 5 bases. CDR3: CASSVAPNTGELFF. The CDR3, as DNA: TGTGCCAGCAGCGTAGCCCCAAACACCGGGGAGCTGTTTTTT.

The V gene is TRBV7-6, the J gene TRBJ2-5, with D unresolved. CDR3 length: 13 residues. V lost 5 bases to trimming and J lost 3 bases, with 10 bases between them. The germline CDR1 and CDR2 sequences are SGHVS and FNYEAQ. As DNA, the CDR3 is TGTGCCAGCAGCCCCCCGACAAAAGAGACCCAGTACTTC. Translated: CASSPPTKETQYF. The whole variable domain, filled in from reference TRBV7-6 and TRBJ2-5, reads GAGVSQSPRYKVTKRGQDVALRCDPISGHVSLYWYRQALGQGPEFLTYFNYEAQQDKSGLPNDRFSAERPEGSISTLTIQRTEQRDSAMYRCASSPPTKETQYFGPGTRLLVL.

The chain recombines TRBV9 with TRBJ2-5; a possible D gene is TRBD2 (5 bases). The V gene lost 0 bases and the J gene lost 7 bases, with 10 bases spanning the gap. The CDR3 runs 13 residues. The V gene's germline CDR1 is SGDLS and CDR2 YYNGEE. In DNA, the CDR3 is TGTGCCAGCAGCGTAGTAACAGAGGGGACCCAGTACTTC. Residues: CASSVVTEGTQYF.